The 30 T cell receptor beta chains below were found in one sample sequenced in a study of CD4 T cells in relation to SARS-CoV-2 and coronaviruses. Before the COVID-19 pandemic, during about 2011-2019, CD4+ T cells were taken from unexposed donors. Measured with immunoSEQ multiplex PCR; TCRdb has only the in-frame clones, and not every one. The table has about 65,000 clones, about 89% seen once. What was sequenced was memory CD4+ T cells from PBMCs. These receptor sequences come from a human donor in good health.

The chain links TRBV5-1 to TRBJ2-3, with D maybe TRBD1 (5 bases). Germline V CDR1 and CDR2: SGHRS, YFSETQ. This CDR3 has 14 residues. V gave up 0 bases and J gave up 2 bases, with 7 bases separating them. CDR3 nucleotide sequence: TGCGCCAGCAGCTTGGAAGGGGTCACAGATACGCAGTATTTT. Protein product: CASSLEGVTDTQYF.

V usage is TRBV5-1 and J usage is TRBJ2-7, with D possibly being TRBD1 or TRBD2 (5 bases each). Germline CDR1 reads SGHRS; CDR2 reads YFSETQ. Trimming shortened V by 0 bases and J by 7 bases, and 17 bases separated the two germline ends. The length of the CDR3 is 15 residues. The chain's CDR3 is CASSLGGGGLGEQYF. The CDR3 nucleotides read TGCGCCAGCAGCTTGGGGGGTGGGGGTCTAGGGGAGCAGTACTTC.

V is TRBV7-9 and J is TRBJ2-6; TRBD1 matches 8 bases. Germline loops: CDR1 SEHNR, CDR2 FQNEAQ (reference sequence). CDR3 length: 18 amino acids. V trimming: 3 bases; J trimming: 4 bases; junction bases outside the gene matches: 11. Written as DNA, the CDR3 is TGTGCCAGCAGCTTTTTCGGCCGACAGGGGCACGGGGCCAACGTCCTGACTTTC. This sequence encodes CASSFFGRQGHGANVLTF. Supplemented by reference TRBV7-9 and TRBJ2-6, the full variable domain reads DTGVSQNPRHKITKRGQNVTFRCDPISEHNRLYWYRQTLGQGPEFLTYFQNEAQLEKSRLLSDRFSAERPKGSFSTLEIQRTEQGDSAMYLCASSFFGRQGHGANVLTFGAGSRLTVL.

In DNA form, the CDR3 reads TGTGCCAGCTCACCAAGCGGGACCGAGTATGGCTACACCTTC. Translating gives CASSPSGTEYGYTF. This sequence joins TRBV18 and TRBJ1-2, with D perhaps matching TRBD1 (5 bases). The CDR3 totals 14 residues. The germline V and J ends were trimmed by 2 bases and 5 bases, with 12 bases remaining between them. Germline CDR1 KGHSH, CDR2 LQKENI.

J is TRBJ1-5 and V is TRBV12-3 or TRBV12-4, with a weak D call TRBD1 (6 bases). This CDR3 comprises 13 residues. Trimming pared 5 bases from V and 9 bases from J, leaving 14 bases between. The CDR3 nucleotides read TGTGCCAGCAGTAAACTTAGGGGGTTGCCCCAGCATTTT. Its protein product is CASSKLRGLPQHF.

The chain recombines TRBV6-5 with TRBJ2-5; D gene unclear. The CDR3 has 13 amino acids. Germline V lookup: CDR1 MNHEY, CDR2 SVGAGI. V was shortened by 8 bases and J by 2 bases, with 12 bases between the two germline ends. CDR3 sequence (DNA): TGTGCCAGCCGGGCCGACAATCAAGAGACCCAGTACTTC. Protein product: CASRADNQETQYF.

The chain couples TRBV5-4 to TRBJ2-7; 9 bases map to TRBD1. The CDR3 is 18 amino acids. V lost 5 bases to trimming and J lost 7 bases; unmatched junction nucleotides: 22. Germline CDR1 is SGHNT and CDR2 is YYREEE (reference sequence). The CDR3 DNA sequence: TGTGCCAGCAGACCGGGACAGGGCTTCAAAGGGATACCGGGGGAGCAGTACTTC. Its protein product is CASRPGQGFKGIPGEQYF.

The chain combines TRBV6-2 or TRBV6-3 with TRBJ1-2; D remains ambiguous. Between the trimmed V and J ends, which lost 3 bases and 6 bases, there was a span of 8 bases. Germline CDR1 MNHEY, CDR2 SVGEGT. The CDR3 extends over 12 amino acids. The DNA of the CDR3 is TGTGCCAGCAGTTATCCGGGGAATGGCTACACCTTC. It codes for CASSYPGNGYTF.

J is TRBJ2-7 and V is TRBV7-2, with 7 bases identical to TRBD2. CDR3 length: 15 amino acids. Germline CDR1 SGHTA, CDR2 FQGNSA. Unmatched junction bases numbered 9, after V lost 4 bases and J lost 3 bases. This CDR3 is CASSSAGGSYYEQYF. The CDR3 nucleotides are TGTGCCAGCAGCTCCGCCGGGGGGTCCTACTACGAGCAGTACTTC.

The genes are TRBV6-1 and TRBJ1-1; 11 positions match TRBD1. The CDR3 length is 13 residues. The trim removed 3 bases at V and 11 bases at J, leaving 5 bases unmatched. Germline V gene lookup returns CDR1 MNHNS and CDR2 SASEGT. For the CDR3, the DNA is TGTGCCAGCAGTGACCGGACAGGGGGCAAGGCTTTCTTT. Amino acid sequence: CASSDRTGGKAFF.

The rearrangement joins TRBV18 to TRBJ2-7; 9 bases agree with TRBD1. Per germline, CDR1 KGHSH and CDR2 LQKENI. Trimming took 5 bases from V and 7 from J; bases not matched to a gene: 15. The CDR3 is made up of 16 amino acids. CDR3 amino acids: CASSSSPGQGNQEQYF. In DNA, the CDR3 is TGTGCCAGCTCATCCTCCCCAGGACAGGGGAACCAGGAGCAGTACTTC.

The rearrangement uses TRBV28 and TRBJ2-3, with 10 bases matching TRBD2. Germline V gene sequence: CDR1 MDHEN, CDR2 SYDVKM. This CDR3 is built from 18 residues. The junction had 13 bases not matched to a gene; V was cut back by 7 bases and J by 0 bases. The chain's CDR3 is CASTPGGTSEVSTDTQYF. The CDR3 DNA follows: TGTGCCAGCACCCCGGGAGGGACTAGCGAGGTTAGCACAGATACGCAGTATTTT.

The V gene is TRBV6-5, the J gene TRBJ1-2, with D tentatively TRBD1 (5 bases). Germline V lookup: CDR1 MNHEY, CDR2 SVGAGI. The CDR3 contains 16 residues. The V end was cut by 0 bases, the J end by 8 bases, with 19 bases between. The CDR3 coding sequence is TGTGCCAGCAGTTACTCGTTTGTATCCGGGGCGGTGGGCTACACCTTC. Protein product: CASSYSFVSGAVGYTF.

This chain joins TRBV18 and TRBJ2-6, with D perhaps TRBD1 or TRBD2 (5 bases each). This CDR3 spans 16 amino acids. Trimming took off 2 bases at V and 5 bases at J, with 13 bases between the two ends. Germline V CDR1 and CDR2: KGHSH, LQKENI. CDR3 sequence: CASSPEGPYRANVLTF. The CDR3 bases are TGTGCCAGCTCACCAGAGGGGCCCTACCGGGCCAACGTCCTGACTTTC.

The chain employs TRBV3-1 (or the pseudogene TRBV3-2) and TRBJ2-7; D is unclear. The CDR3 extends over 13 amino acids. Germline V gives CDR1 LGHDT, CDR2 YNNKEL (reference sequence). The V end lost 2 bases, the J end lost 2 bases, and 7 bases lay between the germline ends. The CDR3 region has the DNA TGTGCCAGCAGCCAATCGGAGACCTACGAGCAGTACTTC. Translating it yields CASSQSETYEQYF.

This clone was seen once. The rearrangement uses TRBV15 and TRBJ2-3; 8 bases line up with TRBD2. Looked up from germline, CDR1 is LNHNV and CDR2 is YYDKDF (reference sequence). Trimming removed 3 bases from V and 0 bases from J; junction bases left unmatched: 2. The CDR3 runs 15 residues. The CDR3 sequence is CATSRRGDSTDTQYF. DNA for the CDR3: TGTGCCACCAGCAGGCGGGGGGATAGCACAGATACGCAGTATTTT.

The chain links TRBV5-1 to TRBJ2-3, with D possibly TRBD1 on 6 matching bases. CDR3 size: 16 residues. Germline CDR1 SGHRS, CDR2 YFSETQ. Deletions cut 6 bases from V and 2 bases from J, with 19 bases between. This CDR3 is CASKPGTPRITDTQYF. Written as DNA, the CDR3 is TGCGCCAGCAAACCCGGGACACCACGGATCACAGATACGCAGTATTTT.

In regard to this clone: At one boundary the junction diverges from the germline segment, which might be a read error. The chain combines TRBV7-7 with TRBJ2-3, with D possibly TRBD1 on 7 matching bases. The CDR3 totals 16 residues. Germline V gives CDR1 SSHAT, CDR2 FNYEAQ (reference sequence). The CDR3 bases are TGTGCTAGCAGCCTAGGGGTTCAGGGGGGCGCAGATACGCAGTATTTT. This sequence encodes CASSLGVQGGADTQYF.

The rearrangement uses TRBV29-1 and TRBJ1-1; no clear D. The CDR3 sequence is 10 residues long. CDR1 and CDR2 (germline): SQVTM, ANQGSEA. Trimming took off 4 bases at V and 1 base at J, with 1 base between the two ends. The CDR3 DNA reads TGCAGCGTTGGGAACACTGAAGCTTTCTTT. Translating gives CSVGNTEAFF. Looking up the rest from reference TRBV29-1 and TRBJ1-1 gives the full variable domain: SAVISQKPSRDICQRGTSLTIQCQVDSQVTMMFWYRQQPGQSLTLIATANQGSEATYESGFVIDKFPISRPNLTFSTLTVSNMSPEDSSIYLCSVGNTEAFFGQGTRLTVV.

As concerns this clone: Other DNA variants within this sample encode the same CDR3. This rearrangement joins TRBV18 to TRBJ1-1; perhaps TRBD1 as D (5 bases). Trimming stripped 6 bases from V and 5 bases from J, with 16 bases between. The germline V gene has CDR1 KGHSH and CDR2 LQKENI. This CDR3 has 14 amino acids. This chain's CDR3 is CASSPGGGGTEAFF. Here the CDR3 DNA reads TGTGCCAGCTCCCCCGGGGGGGGAGGAACTGAAGCTTTCTTT.

The CDR3 sequence: CASSLGGTGTYEQYF. DNA of the CDR3: TGCGCCAGCAGCTTGGGAGGGACAGGAACCTACGAGCAGTACTTC. The chain couples TRBV5-1 to TRBJ2-7; 8 bases match TRBD1. The CDR3 length is 15 residues. The germline V gene has CDR1 SGHRS and CDR2 YFSETQ. Trimming removed 0 bases from V and 2 bases from J; junction bases left unmatched: 4.

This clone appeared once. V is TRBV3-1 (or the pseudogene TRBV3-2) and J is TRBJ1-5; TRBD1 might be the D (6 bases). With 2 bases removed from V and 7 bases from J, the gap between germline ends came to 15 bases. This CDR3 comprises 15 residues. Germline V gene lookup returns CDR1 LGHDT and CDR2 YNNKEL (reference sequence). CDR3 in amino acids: CASSQIAGVEQPQHF. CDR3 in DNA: TGTGCCAGCAGCCAAATTGCAGGGGTCGAACAGCCCCAGCATTTT.

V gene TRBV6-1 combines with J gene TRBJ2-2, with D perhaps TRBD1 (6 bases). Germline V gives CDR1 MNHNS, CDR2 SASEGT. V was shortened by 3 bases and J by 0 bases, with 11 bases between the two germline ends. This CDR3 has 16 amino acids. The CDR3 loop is CASSELGQTNTGELFF. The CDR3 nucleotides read TGTGCCAGCAGTGAGCTGGGACAAACGAACACCGGGGAGCTGTTTTTT.

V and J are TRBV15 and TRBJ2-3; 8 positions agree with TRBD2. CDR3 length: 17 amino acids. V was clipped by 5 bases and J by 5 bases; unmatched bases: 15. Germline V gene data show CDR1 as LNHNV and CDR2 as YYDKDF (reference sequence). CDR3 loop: CATSPLMGGGRLDTQYF. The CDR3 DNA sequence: TGTGCCACCAGCCCCCTGATGGGCGGGGGGCGTCTAGATACGCAGTATTTT.

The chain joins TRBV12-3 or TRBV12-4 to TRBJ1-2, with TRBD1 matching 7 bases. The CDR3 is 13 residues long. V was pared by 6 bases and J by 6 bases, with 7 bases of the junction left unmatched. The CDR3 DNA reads TGTGCCAGCAGGGAACAGGGGAGGGATGGCTACACCTTC. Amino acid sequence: CASREQGRDGYTF.

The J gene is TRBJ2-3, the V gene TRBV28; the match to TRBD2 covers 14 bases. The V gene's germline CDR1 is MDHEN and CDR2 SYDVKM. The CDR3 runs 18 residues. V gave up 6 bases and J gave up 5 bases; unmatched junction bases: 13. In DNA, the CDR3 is TGTGCCAGCAGGGTCCCTTATGGGACTAGCGGGAGCGGAGATACGCAGTATTTT. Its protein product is CASRVPYGTSGSGDTQYF.

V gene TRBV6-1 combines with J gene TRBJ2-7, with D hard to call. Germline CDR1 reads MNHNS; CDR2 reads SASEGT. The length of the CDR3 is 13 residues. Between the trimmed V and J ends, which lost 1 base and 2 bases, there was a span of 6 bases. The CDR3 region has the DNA TGTGCCAGCAGTGAAGGTCAGGCCTACGAGCAGTACTTC. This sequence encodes CASSEGQAYEQYF.

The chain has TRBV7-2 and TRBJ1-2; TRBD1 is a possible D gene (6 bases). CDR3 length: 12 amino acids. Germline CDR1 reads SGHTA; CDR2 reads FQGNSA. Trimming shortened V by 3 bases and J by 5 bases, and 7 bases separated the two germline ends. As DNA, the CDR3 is TGTGCCAGCAGCTTCACAGGGTATGGCTACACCTTC. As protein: CASSFTGYGYTF.

This CDR3 reads CASSSGPSGFF. CDR3 coding DNA: TGTGCCAGCAGCTCTGGACCGTCGGGGTTCTTC. J is TRBJ2-1 and V is TRBV6-6; D is undetermined. Germline loops: CDR1 MNHNY, CDR2 SVGAGI (reference sequence). CDR3 length equals 11 residues. V was cut by 6 bases and J by 15 bases, with 15 bases left in between.

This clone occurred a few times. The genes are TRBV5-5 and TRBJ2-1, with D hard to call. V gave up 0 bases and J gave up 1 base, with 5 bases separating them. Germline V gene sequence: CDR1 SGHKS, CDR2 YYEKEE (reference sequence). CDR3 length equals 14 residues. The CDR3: CASSLEWSYNEQFF. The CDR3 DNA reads TGTGCCAGCAGCTTGGAATGGTCCTACAATGAGCAGTTCTTC.